This passage covers 27 T cell receptor beta chains from one sample sequenced in a study of OX40 agonist ivuxolimab in advanced cancers. Libraries were made using the immunoSEQ multiplex PCR assay. TCRdb stores this immuneACCESS table with in-frame sequences only. Part of the clones is absent; in the studies checked, under half of the shortfall reflects unresolved V genes, and no reason is known for the rest. This sample comprises about 85,000 clones, about 86% of them detected only once. The ten largest clonotypes hold just under 2% of the sample. Sequencing was performed on CD4+ or CD8+ T cells sorted from blood, taken in a trial of the OX40 agonist ivuxolimab. The receptor set was obtained from an adult with an advanced solid tumor such as melanoma, head and neck, liver or kidney cancer.

The chain employs TRBV4-1 and TRBJ1-4; 11 positions match TRBD1. With V trimmed by 3 bases and J by 1 base, 7 bases remained unmatched. CDR3 length equals 18 residues. CDR1 is MGHRA, CDR2 YSYEKL, per germline. CDR3 DNA sequence: TGCGCCAGCAGCCATTTCCGGACAGGGGGCTTAACTAATGAAAAACTGTTTTTT. Its protein is CASSHFRTGGLTNEKLFF.

In nucleotides, the CDR3 is TGTGCCAGCAGTTTAAGGTTCTATGGCTACACCTTC. Translation gives CASSLRFYGYTF. The chain is built from TRBV28 and TRBJ1-2; D remains unclear. This CDR3 spans 12 amino acids. Per the germline V gene, CDR1 is MDHEN and CDR2 is SYDVKM. V was cut by 2 bases and J by 4 bases, with 5 bases left in between.

This chain joins TRBV4-3 and TRBJ1-6, with no clear D. Germline V lookup: CDR1 LGHNA, CDR2 YSLEER. CDR3 length: 13 residues. V was trimmed by 9 bases and J by 0 bases, leaving 6 bases between them. The CDR3: CASPSSYNSPLHF. CDR3 sequence (DNA): TGCGCCAGTCCTAGCTCCTATAATTCACCCCTCCACTTT.

In its sample, this clone was seen once. V and J are TRBV4-3 and TRBJ1-2, with TRBD1 matching 11 bases. The CDR3 totals 18 residues. Per germline, CDR1 LGHNA and CDR2 YSLEER. Trimming at V came to 1 base and at J to 7 bases, leaving 14 bases not matched to a gene. The CDR3 bases are TGCGCCAGCAGCCAAGGGCATGGACAGGGGGCGCGAAAGGGTGGCTACACCTTC. It codes for CASSQGHGQGARKGGYTF.

In DNA, the CDR3 is TGTGCCACCGGGGGCCTGCAGCGTGCTTCAGATACGCAGTATTTT. Its protein is CATGGLQRASDTQYF. The rearrangement links TRBV28 to TRBJ2-3; D is perhaps TRBD1 or TRBD2 (6 bases each). This CDR3 comprises 15 residues. Germline V gives CDR1 MDHEN, CDR2 SYDVKM. V was trimmed by 10 bases and J by 4 bases, leaving 21 bases between them.

This clone was recorded only once. The chain employs TRBV5-4 and TRBJ2-5, with 8 nucleotides matching TRBD2. J gave up 0 bases and V 2 bases, and 9 bases lay outside the gene matches. The CDR3 has 17 amino acids. Germline V gene lookup returns CDR1 SGHNT and CDR2 YYREEE (reference sequence). The CDR3 nucleotides read TGTGCCAGCAGCTTAAAGCGGGGGTTGACGTACCAAGAGACCCAGTACTTC. Protein: CASSLKRGLTYQETQYF.

The chain has TRBV5-1 and TRBJ1-2, with 7 bases aligning to TRBD1. From germline, CDR1 is SGHRS and CDR2 YFSETQ. The ends lost 3 bases at V and 0 bases at J; junction bases unmatched: 2. The CDR3 covers 14 residues. The CDR3 nucleotides are TGCGCCAGCAGCTCGGGACAGACTAACTATGGCTACACCTTC. The encoded protein is CASSSGQTNYGYTF. Supplemented by reference TRBV5-1 and TRBJ1-2, the full variable domain reads KAGVTQTPRYLIKTRGQQVTLSCSPISGHRSVSWYQQTPGQGLQFLFEYFSETQRNKGNFPGRFSGRQFSNSRSEMNVSTLELGDSALYLCASSSGQTNYGYTFGSGTRLTVV.

The chain recombines TRBV7-6 with TRBJ2-7, with D possibly matching TRBD1 (6 bases). The CDR3 totals 16 residues. V lost 5 bases, J lost 5 bases, and 22 bases lay in between. Looked up from germline, CDR1 is SGHVS and CDR2 is FNYEAQ. The CDR3 here is CASSDPTGPGSDEQYF. The CDR3 coding sequence is TGTGCCAGCAGCGACCCGACAGGTCCAGGGAGTGACGAGCAGTACTTC. The full variable domain, completed using reference TRBV7-6 and TRBJ2-7, is GAGVSQSPRYKVTKRGQDVALRCDPISGHVSLYWYRQALGQGPEFLTYFNYEAQQDKSGLPNDRFSAERPEGSISTLTIQRTEQRDSAMYRCASSDPTGPGSDEQYFGPGTRLTVT.

The chain has TRBV5-4 and TRBJ2-2; TRBD1 matches 9 bases. Germline values: CDR1 SGHNT, CDR2 YYREEE (reference sequence). The V segment lost 6 bases and the J segment 0 bases; nucleotides outside the gene matches: 6. The CDR3 is 16 residues long. The CDR3 DNA follows: TGTGCCAGCAACCCGGACAGGGGACCGAACACCGGGGAGCTGTTTTTT. Its protein is CASNPDRGPNTGELFF.

The chain employs TRBV9 and TRBJ2-1; D is undetermined. Trimming removed 0 bases from V and 6 bases from J, with 4 bases in between. Germline CDR1 reads SGDLS; CDR2 reads YYNGEE. CDR3 length equals 12 residues. Here the CDR3 DNA reads TGTGCCAGCAGCGTAGCCCCCAATGAGCAGTTCTTC. Translated, it gives CASSVAPNEQFF. Full variable domain (remainder filled in from reference TRBV9 and TRBJ2-1): DSGVTQTPKHLITATGQRVTLRCSPRSGDLSVYWYQQSLDQGLQFLIQYYNGEERAKGNILERFSAQQFPDLHSELNLSSLELGDSALYFCASSVAPNEQFFGPGTRLTVL.

The chain carries TRBV10-3 and TRBJ1-2; no clear D gene. CDR1 ENHRY and CDR2 SYGVKD come from the germline V gene. The germline V and J ends were trimmed by 11 bases and 4 bases, with 17 bases remaining between them. This CDR3 has 13 amino acids. CDR3 protein: CAAVPSNSYGYTF. The CDR3 bases are TGTGCCGCGGTCCCGTCAAATTCCTATGGCTACACCTTC.

This chain links TRBV28 with TRBJ1-5; D may be TRBD1 (5 bases). The CDR3 is made up of 12 amino acids. Trimming removed 6 bases at V and 7 bases at J, with 10 bases between. CDR1 and CDR2 (germline): MDHEN, SYDVKM. CDR3 residues: CASRRGGQPQHF. CDR3 DNA: TGTGCCAGCAGGAGGGGTGGACAGCCCCAGCATTTT. The entire variable domain, with the rest obtained from reference TRBV28 and TRBJ1-5, is as follows: DVKVTQSSRYLVKRTGEKVFLECVQDMDHENMFWYRQDPGLGLRLIYFSYDVKMKEKGDIPEGYSVSREKKERFSLILESASTNQTSMYLCASRRGGQPQHFGDGTRLSIL.

This clone was picked up a small number of times. The rearrangement links TRBV7-8 to TRBJ1-6; D perhaps matches TRBD1 (6 bases). V lost 2 bases to trimming and J lost 14 bases, with 22 bases between them. Germline V gene data show CDR1 as SGHVS and CDR2 as FQNEAQ. CDR3 length: 16 amino acids. CDR3 coding DNA: TGTGCCAGCAGCTTATTTGGGCAGGGGCCGGGAGAGGCCCTCCACTTT. As protein: CASSLFGQGPGEALHF.

The chain couples TRBV7-2 to TRBJ1-1, with 7 positions matching TRBD1. V shed 6 bases and J 10 bases; nucleotides not matched to a gene: 14. There are 14 residues in the CDR3. Germline V gene sequence: CDR1 SGHTA, CDR2 FQGNSA. This CDR3 reads CASSFDPGDRGAFF. CDR3 in DNA: TGTGCCAGCAGTTTCGACCCGGGGGACAGAGGAGCTTTCTTT.

The V gene is TRBV12-5, the J gene TRBJ1-2, with 7 bases that match TRBD1. V was pared by 6 bases and J by 8 bases, with 12 bases of the junction left unmatched. The V gene's germline CDR1 is LGHNT and CDR2 FRNRAP. The CDR3 contains 14 residues. This CDR3 is CASGPDRAWEGYTF. Written as DNA, the CDR3 is TGTGCTAGTGGGCCTGACAGGGCCTGGGAGGGCTACACCTTC.

This rearrangement joins TRBV2 to TRBJ2-5; 10 bases are shared with TRBD2. This CDR3 spans 16 amino acids. The ends lost 8 bases at V and 4 bases at J; junction bases unmatched: 13. CDR1 and CDR2 (germline): SNHLY, FYNNEI. The CDR3, as DNA: TGTGCCAGCTCTTCCGAGCGGGGGGGCCGTCGAGAGACCCAGTACTTC. It encodes CASSSERGGRRETQYF.

The genes are TRBV19 and TRBJ2-7, with 8 bases lining up with TRBD1. The germline V gene encodes CDR1 LNHDA and CDR2 SQIVND (reference sequence). The CDR3 spans 15 residues. V lost 3 bases and J lost 5; bases outside the gene matches: 9. CDR3 loop: CASSMAAGGADEQYF. CDR3 nucleotides: TGTGCCAGTAGTATGGCGGCAGGGGGCGCGGACGAGCAGTACTTC.

The chain uses TRBV4-2 and TRBJ1-3; D remains ambiguous. Germline CDR1 is LGHNA and CDR2 is YNFKEQ. Between the trimmed V and J ends, which lost 0 bases and 3 bases, there was a span of 9 bases. This CDR3 spans 15 amino acids. The CDR3 spells CASSQERAIGNTIYF. The DNA for the CDR3 is TGTGCCAGCAGCCAAGAGAGGGCAATTGGAAACACCATATATTTT.

The genes are TRBV7-9 and TRBJ2-1; maybe TRBD1 (5 bases). The V end lost 1 base, the J end lost 6 bases, and 7 bases lay between the germline ends. The V gene's germline CDR1 is SEHNR and CDR2 FQNEAQ (reference sequence). This CDR3 is 13 amino acids long. The CDR3 DNA sequence: TGTGCCAGCAGCTTAGTAAGGGGCAATGAGCAGTTCTTC. Encoded protein: CASSLVRGNEQFF. The whole variable domain, remainder taken from reference TRBV7-9 and TRBJ2-1, is DTGVSQNPRHKITKRGQNVTFRCDPISEHNRLYWYRQTLGQGPEFLTYFQNEAQLEKSRLLSDRFSAERPKGSFSTLEIQRTEQGDSAMYLCASSLVRGNEQFFGPGTRLTVL.

The rearrangement links TRBV28 to TRBJ2-1, with a weak D call TRBD2 (6 bases). V lost 7 bases, J lost 3 bases, and 19 bases lay in between. The germline V gene encodes CDR1 MDHEN and CDR2 SYDVKM. This CDR3 comprises 16 residues. The CDR3 DNA is TGTGCCAGCACCCCCGGAGGGACCTCAAACTACAATGAGCAGTTCTTC. Its protein product is CASTPGGTSNYNEQFF.

This rearrangement joins TRBV28 to TRBJ1-1; a possible D gene is TRBD1 (5 bases). The V gene lost 6 bases and the J gene lost 4 bases, with 27 bases spanning the gap. The CDR3 runs to 18 residues. CDR1 is MDHEN and CDR2 is SYDVKM in the germline V gene. The chain's CDR3 is CASSETLGGGGLSTEAFF. CDR3 DNA sequence: TGTGCCAGCAGCGAGACCCTAGGTGGGGGAGGGTTGAGCACTGAAGCTTTCTTT.

The gene calls are TRBV4-2 and TRBJ1-1, with 9 bases aligning to TRBD1. CDR1 is LGHNA, CDR2 YNFKEQ, per germline. The CDR3 length is 15 residues. Losses at the gene ends were 0 bases for V and 11 bases for J; bases not matched to a gene: 10. The CDR3 bases are TGTGCCAGCAGCCAAGATCTCGTAGGGACAGGGACTGCTTTCTTT. Its translation: CASSQDLVGTGTAFF.

The rearrangement uses TRBV11-1 and TRBJ1-1; tentatively, D is TRBD1 (6 bases). This CDR3 has 14 residues. In germline, CDR1 is SGHAT, CDR2 FQDESV (reference sequence). Trimming cost V 3 bases and J 1 base, with 9 bases left between them. CDR3 DNA sequence: TGTGCCAGCAGCTTGGACAGAACGAACACTGAAGCTTTCTTT. Translating it yields CASSLDRTNTEAFF.

This sequence joins TRBV9 and TRBJ2-3; TRBD2 aligns across 7 bases. J lost 2 bases, V lost 0 bases, and 9 bases had no gene match. Germline V gene lookup returns CDR1 SGDLS and CDR2 YYNGEE. The CDR3 covers 17 residues. CDR3: CASSVVVGGDYTDTQYF. The CDR3, as DNA: TGTGCCAGCAGCGTAGTTGTGGGGGGGGACTACACAGATACGCAGTATTTT.

V usage is TRBV27 and J usage is TRBJ1-6, with TRBD1 matching 8 bases. There are 16 residues in the CDR3. Losses at the gene ends were 3 bases for V and 4 bases for J; bases not matched to a gene: 5. In germline, CDR1 is MNHEY, CDR2 SMNVEV (reference sequence). CDR3 amino acids: CASSLMDRAYNSPLHF. CDR3 coding DNA: TGTGCCAGCAGTTTGATGGACAGGGCTTATAATTCACCCCTCCACTTT.

The sample holds one count of this clone. The V call is TRBV6-5, the J call TRBJ1-4; possibly TRBD1 for D (6 bases). The CDR3 sequence is 15 residues long. Germline V gene data show CDR1 as MNHEY and CDR2 as SVGAGI. V gave up 6 bases and J gave up 8 bases, with 19 bases separating them. This chain's CDR3 is CASSSAGTRQEKLFF. The CDR3 nucleotides read TGTGCCAGCAGCTCCGCCGGGACAAGGCAGGAAAAACTGTTTTTT.

This chain uses TRBV5-1 with TRBJ2-2; 9 bases fit TRBD1. The V and J ends lost 0 bases and 3 bases, in that order; junction bases with no gene match: 0. The CDR3 covers 15 residues. Germline V lookup: CDR1 SGHRS, CDR2 YFSETQ. CDR3 protein: CASSLGDRDTGELFF. The CDR3 region has the DNA TGCGCCAGCAGCTTGGGGGACAGGGACACCGGGGAGCTGTTTTTT.